This T cell receptor (beta chain) was obtained from a study of CD8 T cells in ankylosing spondylitis. This clonotype was observed many times. Its antigen remains unknown. General observations from the study: According to the report, clones linked to the disease were significantly enriched in matched synovial fluid samples taken from ankylosing spondylitis patients. Clones linked with disease were CD8+ and fairly uncommon in the peripheral blood. Several highly homologous variants made up a TCR beta motif, and this motif appeared characteristic of ankylosing spondylitis blood. Some motif variants were previously reported in reactive arthritis synovial fluid and blood.

Each CDR3 protein is one row after TCRdb ran MiXCR on the 5' RACE reads. The profile shows around 210,000 distinct CDR3 sequences, roughly 8% of them singletons. Losses at the gene ends were 6 bases for V and 1 base for J; bases not matched to a gene: 8. Looked up from germline, CDR1 is LGHDT and CDR2 is YNNKEL (reference sequence). The CDR3 contains 15 residues. The receptor was isolated from a female donor with ankylosing spondylitis or in good health (not recorded which). The chain couples TRBV3-1 to TRBJ2-7; TRBD2 agrees at 8 bases. The source material was blood, either unsorted or a sorted T cell fraction (not recorded which). The CDR3 loop is CASRPGLAESYEQYF. In DNA form, the CDR3 reads TGTGCCAGCAGACCTGGACTAGCTGAATCCTACGAGCAGTACTTC.